Below are 18 T cell receptor beta chains sequenced from a single sample in a study of OX40 agonist ivuxolimab in advanced cancers. Profiling relied on immunoSEQ multiplex PCR, and the TCRdb table lists in-frame clones only, not all of them. This sample has about 72,000 clones, with 80% to 90% found just once. The sequencing here drew on CD4+ or CD8+ T cells sorted from blood, taken in a trial of the OX40 agonist ivuxolimab. All receptors come from an adult with an advanced solid tumor such as melanoma, head and neck, liver or kidney cancer.

This chain connects TRBV9 to TRBJ1-1, with 11 nucleotides matching TRBD1. The ends lost 2 bases at V and 1 base at J; junction bases unmatched: 4. The CDR3 is 16 amino acids. Germline CDR1 and CDR2: SGDLS and YYNGEE. CDR3 loop: CASSVGQGVRNTEAFF. CDR3 nucleotides: TGTGCCAGCAGCGTGGGACAGGGGGTAAGGAACACTGAAGCTTTCTTT. Based on the CDR3 plus reference TRBV9 and TRBJ1-1, the full variable domain is DSGVTQTPKHLITATGQRVTLRCSPRSGDLSVYWYQQSLDQGLQFLIQYYNGEERAKGNILERFSAQQFPDLHSELNLSSLELGDSALYFCASSVGQGVRNTEAFFGQGTRLTVV.

The J gene is TRBJ1-3, the V gene TRBV18; TRBD1 aligns across 12 bases. V lost 3 bases and J lost 2; bases outside the gene matches: 5. CDR1 is KGHSH and CDR2 is LQKENI in the germline V gene. This CDR3 spans 17 amino acids. CDR3 loop: CASSPSGTGGPGNTIYF. The CDR3, as DNA: TGTGCCAGCTCACCGTCCGGGACAGGGGGCCCTGGAAACACCATATATTTT.

The chain is built from TRBV19 and TRBJ2-2; a possible D gene is TRBD1 (5 bases). This CDR3 has 15 amino acids. Germline CDR1 and CDR2: LNHDA and SQIVND (reference sequence). Deletions cut 1 base from V and 2 bases from J, with 8 bases between. CDR3 nucleotide sequence: TGTGCCAGTAGTATAGCACGGACAAACACCGGGGAGCTGTTTTTT. Its protein is CASSIARTNTGELFF.

The J gene is TRBJ1-1, the V gene TRBV7-3; D is possibly TRBD1 (6 bases). The CDR3 covers 12 residues. V lost 8 bases and J lost 2, with 9 bases in between. From germline, CDR1 is SGHTA and CDR2 FQGTGA. The CDR3, as DNA: TGTGCCAGCGGACAGCGAAACACTGAAGCTTTCTTT. It translates to CASGQRNTEAFF. The variable domain in full, completed from reference TRBV7-3 and TRBJ1-1, reads GAGVSQTPSNKVTEKGKYVELRCDPISGHTALYWYRQSLGQGPEFLIYFQGTGAADDSGLPNDRFFAVRPEGSVSTLKIQRTERGDSAVYLCASGQRNTEAFFGQGTRLTVV.

This clone was detected only a few times. The rearrangement links TRBV4-2 to TRBJ2-1; 9 nucleotides align to TRBD2. Germline CDR1 is LGHNA and CDR2 is YNFKEQ. V lost 4 bases, J lost 2 bases, and 9 bases stayed unmatched. This CDR3 has 17 amino acids. Written as DNA, the CDR3 is TGTGCCAGCAGCCGCGGGCTGGCGGGGGGGGCCTACAATGAGCAGTTCTTC. It encodes CASSRGLAGGAYNEQFF.

CDR3 region: CAISGGLNEQYF. The DNA for the CDR3 is TGTGCCATCAGTGGGGGGTTGAACGAGCAGTACTTC. The chain is built from TRBV10-3 and TRBJ2-7; tentatively, D is TRBD1 or TRBD2 (5 bases each). V lost 4 bases and J lost 5, with 9 bases in between. The germline gives CDR1 ENHRY, CDR2 SYGVKD. The CDR3 has 12 amino acids.

J is TRBJ1-2 and V is TRBV5-1, with TRBD1 as a possible D gene (6 bases). The V end lost 0 bases, the J end lost 4 bases, and 10 bases lay between the germline ends. This CDR3 comprises 14 residues. Per the germline V gene, CDR1 is SGHRS and CDR2 is YFSETQ. The CDR3 region is CASSLGTGFYGYTF. CDR3 nucleotide sequence: TGCGCCAGCAGCTTGGGTACAGGGTTCTATGGCTACACCTTC.

The J gene is TRBJ1-2, the V gene TRBV5-4, with 7 bases identical to TRBD1. V shed 2 bases and J 0 bases; nucleotides not matched to a gene: 7. Per germline, CDR1 SGHNT and CDR2 YYREEE (reference sequence). This CDR3 spans 16 amino acids. For the CDR3, the DNA is TGTGCCAGCAGCTTTCCCCACAGGGGTTCTAACTATGGCTACACCTTC. Translating it yields CASSFPHRGSNYGYTF.

This chain uses TRBV28 with TRBJ1-1; D remains ambiguous. Germline values: CDR1 MDHEN, CDR2 SYDVKM. With 5 bases removed from V and 5 bases from J, the gap between germline ends came to 15 bases. This CDR3 region has 14 residues. The CDR3 here is CASSLRRMGTEAFF. The CDR3, as DNA: TGTGCCAGCAGTCTCCGCCGGATGGGTACTGAAGCTTTCTTT.

The chain has TRBV11-2 and TRBJ2-1, with 8 bases lining up with TRBD2. After removal of 4 bases from V and 5 bases from J, the junction contained 7 bases not matched to a gene. Per germline, CDR1 SGHAT and CDR2 FQNNGV. This CDR3 comprises 15 residues. The CDR3 region is CASSSRGGWNNEQFF. CDR3 in DNA: TGTGCCAGCAGCTCCCGGGGGGGCTGGAACAATGAGCAGTTCTTC.

This chain links TRBV21-1 with TRBJ2-7; the table names TRBD1, a call not compared with the DNA. TRBV21-1 is classified as a pseudogene. This CDR3 is built from 16 residues. The CDR3 DNA reads TGTGCCAACAGCAAGGGCCGAGAAACTCACTCCTACGAGCAGTACTTC. This encodes CANSKGRETHSYEQYF.

V and J are TRBV7-3 and TRBJ1-1, with D uncertain. The germline gives CDR1 SGHTA, CDR2 FQGTGA. V was trimmed by 8 bases and J by 0 bases, leaving 10 bases between them. The CDR3 consists of 13 residues. CDR3 sequence: CASHLGMNTEAFF. In DNA, the CDR3 is TGTGCCAGCCATCTGGGGATGAACACTGAAGCTTTCTTT.

The CDR3 DNA follows: TGTGCCACCAGCAGAGATTTGGGTGAACAAGAGACCCAGTACTTC. It is translated as CATSRDLGEQETQYF. This chain uses TRBV15 with TRBJ2-5; no definite D call. Trimming took off 0 bases at V and 2 bases at J, with 10 bases between the two ends. CDR3 length: 15 residues. Germline lookup yields CDR1 LNHNV and CDR2 YYDKDF (reference sequence).

This chain joins TRBV9 and TRBJ2-7; D could derive from TRBD1 or TRBD2 (5 bases each). This CDR3 region has 14 residues. Germline lookup yields CDR1 SGDLS and CDR2 YYNGEE. Deletions cut 4 bases from V and 4 bases from J, with 15 bases between. CDR3 protein: CASSPGPPRYEQYF. CDR3 sequence (DNA): TGTGCCAGCAGCCCGGGACCCCCTAGATACGAGCAGTACTTC.

The chain employs TRBV4-2 and TRBJ2-1, with D perhaps TRBD1 or TRBD2 (5 bases each). This CDR3 has 16 amino acids. The germline V gene has CDR1 LGHNA and CDR2 YNFKEQ. Trimming cost V 4 bases and J 0 bases, with 13 bases left between them. The CDR3 coding sequence is TGTGCCAGCAGCCGGGTGGGACGGTACTCCTACAATGAGCAGTTCTTC. Translated, it gives CASSRVGRYSYNEQFF.

The chain joins TRBV21-1 to TRBJ2-3; TRBD2 was called by the table and not checked on the DNA. TRBV21-1 is shown as a pseudogene. The CDR3 loop spans 12 amino acids. This CDR3 reads CASSKREDTQYF. In DNA, the CDR3 is TGTGCCAGCAGCAAAAGGGAGGATACGCAGTATTTT.

The chain carries TRBV19 and TRBJ2-5, with D hard to call. The CDR3 covers 12 residues. The germline V gene encodes CDR1 LNHDA and CDR2 SQIVND (reference sequence). Trimming removed 8 bases at V and 7 bases at J, with 14 bases between. CDR3 sequence: CASGVPSGTQYF. CDR3 DNA: TGTGCCAGTGGGGTCCCTTCGGGGACCCAGTACTTC.

This sequence joins TRBV19 and TRBJ1-4; D call uncertain. Germline CDR1 reads LNHDA; CDR2 reads SQIVND (reference sequence). This CDR3 has 14 residues. Trimming shortened V by 5 bases and J by 7 bases, and 14 bases separated the two germline ends. In DNA form, the CDR3 reads TGTGCCAGTAGTCTGGCCAGGCTTCGTGAAAAACTGTTTTTT. Encoded protein: CASSLARLREKLFF.